This entry describes one TCR beta chain. The sample holds a few counts of this clone. Its antigen is still unknown. Base qualities are not provided; no much larger clone lies one nucleotide away. The CDR3 regions of human TCRbeta chains were subjected to immunosequencing. As for the authors' bioinformatics: TCRs in the repertoires were matched against a reference library of SARS-CoV-2-specific TCRs that had been generated with the MIRA antigen-specificity platform. Breadth meant the fraction of unique TCRs that were SARS-CoV-2-associated, whereas depth meant the fraction of total T cells that were SARS-CoV-2-associated. Using the MIRA data, each spike-specific TCR was assigned both to the spike region to which the TCR was reactive and to a CD4 or CD8 class. Log10-transformed breadth and depth values were compared by one-way ANOVA with Sidak's multiple comparisons tests. TCRdb stores this immuneACCESS table with in-frame sequences only. Part of the clones is absent; in the studies checked, under half of the shortfall reflects unresolved V genes, and no reason is known for the rest. V and J calls and clone size are as listed in that table; D and trimming were resolved from the DNA. In this sample the table shows more than 95,000 clones, 87% of which occur a single time. The ten biggest clones cover 8.5% to 12% of the sample.

From the germline V gene, CDR1 is MDHEN and CDR2 is SYDVKM. The CDR3 has 18 amino acids, counting the end cysteine and phenylalanine. Only the CDR3 DNA stays, 54 bases, in frame from base 1. After removal of 3 bases from V and 6 bases from J, the junction retains 17 bases not matched to a gene. This sample was included in a study of T cell responses to AZD1222 COVID-19 vaccine (TCRdb year 2021). Describing the broader study: AZD1222 recipients with second doses at about 4 weeks or about 12 weeks were pooled, because spike-specific TCR depth and breadth did not differ between schedules. TCR sequencing covered roughly 230 trial participants: 207 given two doses of AZD1222 and about 26 given two doses of MenACWY control vaccine. Enrollment into the trials was organized by age into subgroups of 18-55, 56-69 and 70-plus years, and those subgroups contained approximately 160, 26 and 62 TCR-sequenced participants, respectively.

Points the paper makes about the study in general: A significant rise in spike-specific TCR breadth and depth was observed after two AZD1222 doses relative to day 0 and relative to MenACWY recipients. CD4 TCRs associated with the vaccine covered the entire spike protein, and the dominant responses were in regions 160-218 and 743-854. Because no samples from the day 14 peak response were available, repertoires could be characterized only after the peak T cell response. The 56-69-year group was small, and its depth increase did not reach significance, likely because of low power. Reportedly, almost half of the unique spike-specific TCRs recognized epitopes lying outside the regions that are mutated in the B.1.351 and B.1.1.7 variants. Conclusions about previously exposed vaccinees are limited because only six or seven AZD1222 recipients were SARS-CoV-2 seropositive at baseline. Participants were mostly white British and included more females than males, and it was suggested by the authors that clonal diversity may have been underestimated.

Explained via the paper, the time point label denotes: baseline before first vaccination. Vaccinee samples came from UK trials COV001 and COV002, including a single-blind randomized controlled phase 2/3 trial of AZD1222 (ChAdOx1 nCoV-19) in healthy adults. For TCRbeta chain sequencing, PBMC samples from trial participants were taken at day 0 and at day 28 after the second dose. The receptor chain draws on TRBV28 and TRBJ2-7, with 10 junctional bases fitting TRBD2. The sequence was obtained from an adult in good health. This sample comprised peripheral blood, obtained on day 0 of AZD1222 vaccination. This receptor carries the CDR3 CASSFHFGLAGEVGEQYF. The nucleotide sequence reads as follows: TGTGCCAGCAGTTTTCATTTCGGTCTAGCGGGAGAGGTGGGCGAGCAGTACTTC.